Listed below are T cell receptor beta chains from one sample, sequenced in a study of CD8+ T cells in alopecia areata. The data were produced by immunoSEQ multiplex PCR, yet TCRdb's version contains in-frame clones alone and is incomplete. The repertoire holds around 65,000 clones, about half seen once, with 15% to 20% in the top ten. The material sequenced was CD8+ T cells sorted from blood, taken at week 0. These receptors were obtained from a human donor with alopecia areata. The CDR3 runs from the conserved cysteine through the conserved F or W. D genes are given only for firm matches. Expanded clones are given a class, and other clones once, few, many or no size at all.

clone size	V gene	J gene	D gene	CDR3 protein	CDR3 DNA
.	TRBV7-2	TRBJ2-7	TRBD1	CASSLDPLAGGKFYEQYF	TGTGCCAGCAGCTTAGACCCCTTAGCAGGGGGCAAGTTCTACGAGCAGTACTTC
.	TRBV7-9	TRBJ2-7	.	CASSLYGADEQYF	TGTGCCAGCAGCTTATATGGGGCGGACGAGCAGTACTTC
.	TRBV30	TRBJ2-1	TRBD1	CAWSPGIAKDRDGGEQFF	TGTGCCTGGAGTCCCGGGATTGCGAAGGACAGGGATGGTGGCGAGCAGTTCTTC
.	TRBV29-1	TRBJ1-1	.	CSVEEGRGTEAFF	TGCAGCGTTGAAGAGGGTAGGGGGACTGAAGCTTTCTTT
few	TRBV7-2	TRBJ2-1	.	CASSSVTNEQFF	TGTGCCAGCAGCTCGGTCACCAATGAGCAGTTCTTC
few	TRBV7-3	TRBJ2-1	TRBD2	CASSLTWAGTRQNEQFF	TGTGCCAGCAGCTTAACGTGGGCAGGGACTAGACAGAATGAGCAGTTCTTC
once	TRBV30	TRBJ2-2	TRBD1	CASGGENTGELFF	TGTGCTTCAGGGGGCGAGAACACCGGGGAGCTGTTTTTT
.	TRBV13	TRBJ2-3	TRBD2	CASSLRTSGVTDTQYF	TGTGCCAGCAGCCTTCGGACTAGCGGGGTCACAGATACGCAGTATTTT
.	TRBV4-1	TRBJ1-1	.	CASSQLNTEAFF	TGCGCCAGCAGCCAATTAAACACTGAAGCTTTCTTT
.	TRBV7-9	TRBJ2-7	TRBD1	CASRRTGSEQYF	TGTGCCAGCAGGCGGACAGGGAGCGAGCAGTACTTC
.	TRBV27	TRBJ1-5	.	CASRRNSNQPQHF	TGTGCCAGCAGGAGAAATAGCAATCAGCCCCAGCATTTT
.	TRBV9	TRBJ2-6	TRBD1	CASSEPGQGISGANVLTF	TGTGCCAGCAGCGAACCGGGACAGGGGATCTCTGGGGCCAACGTCCTGACTTTC
.	TRBV29-1	TRBJ1-1	.	CSVETGRSEAFF	TGCAGCGTTGAAACAGGGAGGTCTGAAGCTTTCTTT
few	TRBV11-2	TRBJ1-3	.	CASSRGLHGNTIYF	TGTGCCAGCAGCAGGGGTCTACACGGAAACACCATATATTTT
.	TRBV29-1	TRBJ1-2	.	CSVDGPSYGYTF	TGCAGCGTTGATGGGCCCTCCTATGGCTACACCTTC
few	TRBV7-2	TRBJ2-4	TRBD2	CASSFDLWEREGLQNIQYF	TGTGCCAGCAGCTTTGATCTCTGGGAGCGGGAGGGCCTACAAAACATTCAGTACTTC
once	TRBV6-5	TRBJ1-2	TRBD1	CASRTTGGNYGYTF	TGTGCCAGCAGGACGACAGGGGGAAACTATGGCTACACCTTC
few	TRBV7-9	TRBJ2-7	TRBD2	CASSPGLAVEQYF	TGTGCCAGCAGCCCGGGACTAGCGGTCGAGCAGTACTTC
.	TRBV2	TRBJ2-1	TRBD1	CASSGQGRVSYNEQFF	TGTGCCAGCAGTGGACAGGGTCGGGTCTCCTACAATGAGCAGTTCTTC
.	TRBV27	TRBJ2-7	.	CASRPTGGWTYEQYF	TGTGCCAGCAGGCCCACAGGCGGTTGGACCTACGAGCAGTACTTC
.	TRBV7-9	TRBJ1-1	.	CASSFEKVGDRGAFF	TGTGCCAGCAGCTTTGAGAAGGTCGGGGACCGCGGGGCTTTCTTT
many	TRBV7-3	TRBJ2-7	.	CASSLRRPGAQYEQYF	TGTGCCAGCAGCTTAAGGAGGCCAGGGGCGCAGTACGAGCAGTACTTC
few	TRBV29-1	TRBJ2-5	.	CSVEIGWGETQYF	TGCAGCGTTGAAATAGGGTGGGGAGAGACCCAGTACTTC
once	TRBV29-1	TRBJ2-1	.	CSVLEYNEQFF	TGCAGCGTCCTCGAATACAATGAGCAGTTCTTC
few	TRBV29-1	TRBJ2-1	.	CSVEDRRAGWEQFF	.
.	TRBV4-1	TRBJ1-1	.	CASSQRASLNTEAFF	TGTGCCAGCAGCCAACGGGCCAGCTTGAACACTGAAGCTTTCTTT
many	TRBV19	TRBJ1-1	.	CASSRGGSFPNTEAFF	TGTGCCAGTAGCCGCGGGGGATCCTTTCCCAACACTGAAGCTTTCTTT
.	TRBV27	TRBJ2-4	TRBD1	CASSLGTGGVGIQYF	TGTGCCAGCAGTTTAGGGACAGGGGGAGTGGGCATTCAGTACTTC
.	TRBV7-2	TRBJ2-1	TRBD2	CASLVAGSSYNEQFF	TGTGCCAGCCTTGTAGCGGGATCCTCCTACAATGAGCAGTTCTTC
.	TRBV7-9	TRBJ1-1	.	CASSRDPGTEAFF	TGTGCCAGCAGCAGGGACCCGGGGACTGAAGCTTTCTTT
.	TRBV29-1	TRBJ1-2	.	CSVVAPDSYGYTF	TGCAGCGTTGTGGCCCCGGACTCCTATGGCTACACCTTC
.	TRBV5-6	TRBJ1-1	.	CASSLGPNTEAFF	TGTGCCAGCAGCTTGGGCCCGAACACTGAAGCTTTCTTT
few	TRBV4-3	TRBJ2-2	.	CASSQDRASGELFF	TGCGCCAGCAGCCAAGATCGAGCATCCGGGGAGCTGTTTTTT
.	TRBV29-1	TRBJ2-2	TRBD1	CSAVVWVGTDNTGELFF	TGCAGCGCGGTGGTCTGGGTTGGGACAGATAACACCGGGGAGCTGTTTTTT
.	TRBV5-6	TRBJ1-5	.	CASQDGLTQPQHF	TGTGCCAGTCAAGACGGGCTAACTCAGCCCCAGCATTTT
few	TRBV27	TRBJ2-1	.	CASSKDSVPNPYNEQFF	TGTGCCAGCAGTAAAGACTCCGTACCAAACCCCTACAATGAGCAGTTCTTC
.	TRBV7-2	TRBJ2-3	.	CASMTSTDTQYF	TGTGCCAGCATGACTAGCACAGATACGCAGTATTTT
.	TRBV7-3	TRBJ2-3	.	CASSLGVRRPNTDTQYF	TGTGCCAGCAGCTTAGGGGTGCGGAGGCCGAACACAGATACGCAGTATTTT
.	TRBV27	TRBJ2-1	TRBD2	CASSLGASGYNEQFF	TGTGCCAGCAGTTTAGGGGCTAGCGGGTACAATGAGCAGTTCTTC
.	TRBV7-9	TRBJ2-7	.	CASSPTAYEQYF	TGTGCCAGCAGCCCCACAGCCTACGAGCAGTACTTC
few	TRBV29-1	TRBJ2-7	.	CSVVFLSGYEQYF	TGCAGCGTTGTCTTCCTGAGCGGCTACGAGCAGTACTTC
many	TRBV10-3	TRBJ2-3	TRBD2	CAIVSGAGGPGDTQYF	TGTGCCATAGTATCGGGGGCGGGAGGGCCTGGTGATACGCAGTATTTT
few	TRBV7-6	TRBJ1-4	TRBD1	CASSPHSQGAAANEKLFF	TGTGCCAGCAGCCCACATTCCCAGGGGGCAGCAGCTAATGAAAAACTGTTTTTT
.	TRBV29-1	TRBJ1-4	.	CSVTPGDWPNEKLFF	TGCAGCGTGACCCCAGGAGACTGGCCTAATGAAAAACTGTTTTTT
.	TRBV5-4	TRBJ2-7	.	CASSYGGTSYEQYF	TGTGCCAGCAGCTATGGCGGGACCTCCTACGAGCAGTACTTC
few	TRBV4-1	TRBJ2-3	TRBD2	CASSQPGLAGSTDTQYF	TGCGCCAGCAGCCAACCGGGACTAGCGGGGAGCACAGATACGCAGTATTTT
.	TRBV13	TRBJ2-1	.	CASSFVVGFHNEQFF	TGTGCCAGCAGCTTTGTAGTGGGGTTTCACAATGAGCAGTTCTTC
few	TRBV15	TRBJ1-1	.	CATSSKLYTEAFF	TGTGCCACCAGCAGTAAATTATACACTGAAGCTTTCTTT
few	TRBV30	TRBJ1-1	TRBD1	CACARLTGDTEAFF	TGTGCCTGCGCACGCCTAACAGGGGACACTGAAGCTTTCTTT
.	TRBV4-1	TRBJ2-1	TRBD2	CASSQVAAGRGSNEQFF	TGCGCCAGCAGCCAAGTCGCCGCAGGGAGGGGATCGAATGAGCAGTTCTTC
once	TRBV29-1	TRBJ2-3	.	CSVGAPGRYF	TGCAGCGTTGGGGCCCCTGGGAGGTATTTT
many	TRBV7-9	TRBJ2-1	.	CASTYDRRDEQFF	TGTGCCAGCACCTACGACAGGCGGGATGAGCAGTTCTTC
few	TRBV5-1	TRBJ2-2	.	CASSLTEGFGGTGELFF	TGCGCCAGCAGCTTAACGGAAGGATTCGGGGGCACCGGGGAGCTGTTTTTT
.	TRBV27	TRBJ1-1	.	CASSARAPDRNTEAFF	TGTGCCAGCAGCGCACGAGCCCCCGACAGGAACACTGAAGCTTTCTTT
few	TRBV19	TRBJ2-7	.	CASSSTSYEQYF	TGTGCCAGTAGTTCAACTTCCTACGAGCAGTACTTC
.	TRBV7-9	TRBJ1-1	TRBD1	CASSLDRGSAFF	TGTGCCAGCAGCCTCGACAGGGGGTCAGCTTTCTTT
.	TRBV29-1	TRBJ2-1	TRBD2	CSVESSGRPNNEQFF	TGCAGCGTTGAGTCTAGCGGGAGACCCAACAATGAGCAGTTCTTC
.	TRBV15	TRBJ2-7	TRBD1	CATSRGVAGGEDYEQYF	TGTGCCACCAGCAGAGGGGTAGCAGGGGGCGAGGACTACGAGCAGTACTTC
few	TRBV9	TRBJ1-2	.	CASSVVGGGYTF	TGTGCCAGCAGCGTAGTAGGTGGTGGCTACACCTTC
.	TRBV13	TRBJ2-7	.	CASSLGRGDEQYF	TGTGCCAGCAGCTTAGGCCGGGGAGACGAGCAGTACTTC